This TCR beta chain was identified during a study of CD8 T cells in Susac syndrome. The CDR3 loop spans 13 amino acids. Trimming cost V 4 bases and J 8 bases, with 14 bases left between them. Germline V CDR1 and CDR2: MNHEY, SVGAGI. From blood CD8+ and CD4+ T cells, TCR beta sequences were generated. The CD8+ and CD4+ T cells were isolated magnetically using a negative isolation approach, whereas the TEMRA cells were enriched by FACS. cDNA came from about 0.5 to 1 ug RNA primed by random hexamers. With immunoSEQ multiplex PCR, TCR beta CDR3 was amplified across 54 Vbeta and 13 Jbeta. Each CDR3 protein gets one entry after TCRdb re-called the immunoSEQ multiplex PCR reads with MiXCR. The sample has 160,000 or so distinct CDR3 sequences; roughly nine tenths are singletons.

The rearrangement links TRBV6-5 to TRBJ1-2; D might be TRBD1 (6 bases). Sample: CD4+ T cells from PBMCs. The sequence was collected from a human donor in good health. The CDR3 sequence: CASSSTGPRGYTF. CDR3 coding DNA: TGTGCCAGCAGTTCCACAGGGCCCCGGGGCTACACCTTC.